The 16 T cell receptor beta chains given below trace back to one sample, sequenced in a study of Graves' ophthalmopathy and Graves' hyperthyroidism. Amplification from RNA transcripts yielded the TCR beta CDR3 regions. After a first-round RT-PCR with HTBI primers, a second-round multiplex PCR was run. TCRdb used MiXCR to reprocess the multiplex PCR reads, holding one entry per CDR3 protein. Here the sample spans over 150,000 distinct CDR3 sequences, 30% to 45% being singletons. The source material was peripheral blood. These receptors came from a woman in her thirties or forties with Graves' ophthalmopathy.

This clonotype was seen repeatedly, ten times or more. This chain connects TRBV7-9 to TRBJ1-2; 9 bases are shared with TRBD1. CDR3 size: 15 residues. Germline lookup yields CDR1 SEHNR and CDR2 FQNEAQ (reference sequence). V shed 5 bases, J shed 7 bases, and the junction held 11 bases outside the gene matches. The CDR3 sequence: CASSIIQQGARGYTF. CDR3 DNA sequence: TGTGCCAGCAGCATAATACAACAGGGGGCTCGTGGCTACACCTTC.

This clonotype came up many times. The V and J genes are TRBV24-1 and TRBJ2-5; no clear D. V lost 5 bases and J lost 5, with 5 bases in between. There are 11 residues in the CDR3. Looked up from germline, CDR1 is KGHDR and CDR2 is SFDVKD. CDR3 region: CATSVGETQYF. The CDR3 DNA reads TGTGCCACCAGTGTGGGGGAGACCCAGTACTTC.

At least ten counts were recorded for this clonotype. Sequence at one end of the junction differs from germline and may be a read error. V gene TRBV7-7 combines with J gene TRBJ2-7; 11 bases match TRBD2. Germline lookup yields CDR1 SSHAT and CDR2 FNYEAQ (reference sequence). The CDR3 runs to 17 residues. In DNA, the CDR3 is TGTGCTAGCAGCCACTCCGGGACTAGCGGCTTCTCCTACGAGCAGTACTTC. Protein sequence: CASSHSGTSGFSYEQYF.

CDR3 nucleotide sequence: TGTGCCAGCAGTTTACGACAGGGTGGGGGGTATGGCTACACCTTC. Its protein product is CASSLRQGGGYGYTF. V is TRBV12-3 or TRBV12-4 and J is TRBJ1-2; 7 bases line up with TRBD1. J gave up 5 bases and V 2 bases, and 8 bases lay outside the gene matches. The CDR3 contains 15 residues.

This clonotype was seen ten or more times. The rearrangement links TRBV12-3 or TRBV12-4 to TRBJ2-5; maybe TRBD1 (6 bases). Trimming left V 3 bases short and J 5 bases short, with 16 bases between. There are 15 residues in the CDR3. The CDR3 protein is CASSFSQGPGETQYF. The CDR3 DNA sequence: TGTGCCAGCAGTTTCTCACAGGGACCAGGGGAGACCCAGTACTTC.

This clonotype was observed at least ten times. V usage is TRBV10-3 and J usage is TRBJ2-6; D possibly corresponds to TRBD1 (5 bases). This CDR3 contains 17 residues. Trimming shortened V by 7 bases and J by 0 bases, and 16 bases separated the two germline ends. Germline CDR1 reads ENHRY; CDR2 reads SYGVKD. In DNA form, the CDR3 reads TGTGCCATCAATCCCCAGGGATTGACCTCTGGGGCCAACGTCCTGACTTTC. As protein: CAINPQGLTSGANVLTF.

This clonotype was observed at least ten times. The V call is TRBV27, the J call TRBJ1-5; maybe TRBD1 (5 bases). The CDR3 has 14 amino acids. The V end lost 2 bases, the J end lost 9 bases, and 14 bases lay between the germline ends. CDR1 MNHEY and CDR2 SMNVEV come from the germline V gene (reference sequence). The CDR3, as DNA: TGTGCCAGCAGTTTAGTGGCCCAGGGATGGCCCCAGCATTTT. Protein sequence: CASSLVAQGWPQHF.

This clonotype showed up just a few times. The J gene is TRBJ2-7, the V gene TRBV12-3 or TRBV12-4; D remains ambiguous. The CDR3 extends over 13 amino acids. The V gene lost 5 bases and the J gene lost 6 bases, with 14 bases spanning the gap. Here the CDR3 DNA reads TGTGCCAGCAGTCCGGAGACGCTGGGCGAGCAGTACTTC. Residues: CASSPETLGEQYF.

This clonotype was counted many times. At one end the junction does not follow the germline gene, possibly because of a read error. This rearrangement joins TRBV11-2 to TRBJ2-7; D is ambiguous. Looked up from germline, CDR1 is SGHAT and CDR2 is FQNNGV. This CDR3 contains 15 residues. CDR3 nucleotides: TGTGCCAGCAGCTTTGCATCTTTGGTCGGTTCGGTCCTGCACTTC. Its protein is CASSFASLVGSVLHF.

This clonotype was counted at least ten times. The CDR3 nucleotides are TGTGCCAGCAGACTCAGGGGAGCGGAGACCCAGTACTTC. It is translated as CASRLRGAETQYF. The rearrangement links TRBV12-3 or TRBV12-4 to TRBJ2-5; D is possibly TRBD1 (6 bases). The CDR3 extends over 13 amino acids. V dropped 6 bases and J dropped 5 bases, with 13 bases sitting between them.

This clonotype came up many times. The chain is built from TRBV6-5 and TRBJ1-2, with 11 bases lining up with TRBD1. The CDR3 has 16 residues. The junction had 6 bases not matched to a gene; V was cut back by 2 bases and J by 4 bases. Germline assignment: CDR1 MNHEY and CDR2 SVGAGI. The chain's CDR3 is CASSYTRTGGGYGYTF. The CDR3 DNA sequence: TGTGCCAGCAGTTACACCCGGACAGGGGGCGGCTATGGCTACACCTTC.

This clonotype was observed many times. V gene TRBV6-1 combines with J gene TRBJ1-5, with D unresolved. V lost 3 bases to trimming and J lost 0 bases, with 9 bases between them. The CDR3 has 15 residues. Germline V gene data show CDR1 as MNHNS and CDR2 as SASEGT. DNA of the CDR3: TGTGCCAGCAGTGACGGTAGGAATAGCAATCAGCCCCAGCATTTT. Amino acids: CASSDGRNSNQPQHF.

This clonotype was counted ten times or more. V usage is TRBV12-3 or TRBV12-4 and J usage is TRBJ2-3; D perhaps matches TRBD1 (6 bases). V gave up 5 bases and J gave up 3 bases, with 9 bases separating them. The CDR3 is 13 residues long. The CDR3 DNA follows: TGTGCCAGCAGTCCTACAGGGACAGATACGCAGTATTTT. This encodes CASSPTGTDTQYF.

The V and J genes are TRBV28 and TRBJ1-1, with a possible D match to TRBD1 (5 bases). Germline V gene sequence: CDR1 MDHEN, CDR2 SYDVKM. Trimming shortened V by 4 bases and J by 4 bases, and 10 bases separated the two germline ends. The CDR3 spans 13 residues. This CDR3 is CASSYQGTTEAFF. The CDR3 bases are TGTGCCAGCAGTTATCAAGGGACCACTGAAGCTTTCTTT.

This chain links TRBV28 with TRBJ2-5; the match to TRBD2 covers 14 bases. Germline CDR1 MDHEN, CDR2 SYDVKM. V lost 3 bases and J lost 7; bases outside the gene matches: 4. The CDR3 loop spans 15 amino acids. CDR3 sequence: CASSLGLAGEGTQYF. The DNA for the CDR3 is TGTGCCAGCAGTTTGGGACTAGCGGGAGAAGGGACCCAGTACTTC.

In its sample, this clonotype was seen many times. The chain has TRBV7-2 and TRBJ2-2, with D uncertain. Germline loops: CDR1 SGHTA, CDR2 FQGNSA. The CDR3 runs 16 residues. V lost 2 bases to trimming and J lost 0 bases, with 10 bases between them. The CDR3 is CASSLMAISNTGELFF. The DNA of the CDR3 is TGTGCCAGCAGCTTAATGGCGATCTCGAACACCGGGGAGCTGTTTTTT.